This T cell receptor (beta chain) is from a study of early T cells in non-severe SARS-CoV-2 infection (dated by TCRdb to the early 2020s). With respect to the entire study: TCR sequencing used bulk RNA from unsorted whole blood, so alpha and beta chains could not be paired. Overall study results and their limits: VDJdb matching was skewed toward anti-spike CD8 responses, so virus-specific expansions were likely underestimated and private and CD4 specificities were missed.

The CDR3 sequence holds 18 residues, the cysteine and phenylalanine included. Just the 54-base CDR3 DNA is kept, in frame starting at base 1. Relative to germline, V is missing 4 bases and J is missing 4 bases, with 15 bases of the junction outside any gene match. The germline V gene (reference sequence) gives CDR1 as PRHDT and CDR2 as FYEKMQ. A case-control design nested within a healthcare worker cohort in London, UK, was used, with weekly nasopharyngeal swab PCR tests and blood sampling performed. Between 23 and 31 March 2020, the week of the UK lockdown, healthcare workers were enrolled and then followed up weekly for as long as 16 weeks. The library was built by means of 5' RACE. TCRdb shows the sequencer as NextSeq 500. Unique molecular identifiers were attached to individual cDNA molecules in the TCR library protocol so that sequencing error and PCR bias could be corrected. Both TCR alpha and beta chains were sequenced, and tight co-correlation was observed between alpha and beta sequence abundances in each sample. The authors' analysis ran thus. Decombinator V4 was used to annotate TCR sequences for V gene, J gene and CDR3. Expanded TCRs were defined as changing significantly between any two time points under a Poisson model with p below 0.0001. TCR abundances were normalised to the total number of TCRs sequenced in each sample and reported as counts per million. TRAV1-2 paired with TRAJ12, TRAJ20 or TRAJ33 defined MAIT TCRs, while TRAV10 paired with TRAJ18 defined iNKT TCRs. VDJdb, accessed on 1 November 2021, was searched for TCRs annotated for CMV, EBV and SARS-CoV-2, and TCRs annotated for more than one antigen were excluded. Using fastp trimming at Q25 and MiXCR clonotype assembly, TCRdb reanalyzed the public sequencing data and kept in-frame beta chains. For every CDR3 protein sequence, its rows merge into one entry that carries the most common genes and DNA. TCRdb's processing, not the authors' own work, is the source of the V and J calls. The sample has about 64,000 distinct CDR3 sequences on record, approximately 9.2% of them singletons. The ten biggest clones cover under 15% of the sample.

This clonotype was counted only a few times. The target of this receptor is not known. Per-base qualities were not stored, and no clone one base away is much larger. The V and J segments used are TRBV13 and TRBJ2-1; TRBD1 matches 8 bases in the middle. This clonotype was obtained from an adult who was a healthcare worker with PCR-confirmed SARS-CoV-2 infection or an uninfected control (not recorded which). The material sequenced was whole blood, taken at baseline. The DNA reads TGTGCCAGCAGCTCTACTTACTCCGACAGGGGATTATACAATGAGCAGTTCTTC. It is translated as CASSSTYSDRGLYNEQFF.